Each of the 10 T cell receptor beta chains below was sequenced from the same sample in a study of blood T cell repertoires in COVID-19. The protocol was immunoSEQ multiplex PCR, while the TCRdb copy is restricted to in-frame clones and leaves out a portion. The data show approximately 200,000 clones, 70% to 90% seen once. The sample was peripheral blood. These receptors all stem from a man over 45 with acute or convalescent COVID-19.

The genes are TRBV24-1 and TRBJ2-5; possibly TRBD2 for D (5 bases). The germline CDR1 and CDR2 sequences are KGHDR and SFDVKD. The CDR3 spans 14 residues. V lost 2 bases and J 4 bases, leaving 10 bases between the germline ends. CDR3 loop: CATSDSGVGETQYF. CDR3 sequence (DNA): TGTGCCACCAGTGATTCCGGGGTTGGAGAGACCCAGTACTTC.

The chain uses TRBV18 and TRBJ2-2; D possibly corresponds to TRBD2 (6 bases). Germline assignment: CDR1 KGHSH and CDR2 LQKENI. The V and J ends lost 1 base and 3 bases respectively, with 12 bases between them. This CDR3 is 16 amino acids long. The CDR3 DNA sequence: TGTGCCAGCTCACCACAGGGACCGGGGGACACCGGGGAGCTGTTTTTT. Residues: CASSPQGPGDTGELFF.

The chain joins TRBV29-1 to TRBJ1-3; D call uncertain. This CDR3 has 12 amino acids. CDR1 and CDR2 (germline): SQVTM, ANQGSEA. V shed 2 bases and J shed 4 bases, with 6 bases lying between them. The CDR3 nucleotides read TGCAGCGTTGAATCCATCGGAAACACCATATATTTT. As protein: CSVESIGNTIYF.

The chain employs TRBV18 and TRBJ2-7, with D perhaps TRBD1 (6 bases). The germline V gene encodes CDR1 KGHSH and CDR2 LQKENI. V was cut by 6 bases and J by 1 base, with 16 bases left in between. The CDR3 has 15 residues. For the CDR3, the DNA is TGTGCCAGCTCGATTGGACAGAAGAGTTCCTACGAGCAGTACTTC. Protein: CASSIGQKSSYEQYF.

V usage is TRBV3-1 (or the pseudogene TRBV3-2) and J usage is TRBJ1-2; D might be TRBD1 (6 bases). Trimming removed 6 bases from V and 4 bases from J, with 12 bases in between. The CDR3 contains 13 residues. Germline V gene lookup returns CDR1 LGHDT and CDR2 YNNKEL (reference sequence). The CDR3 loop is CASSATGFYGYTF. The CDR3 bases are TGTGCCAGCAGTGCGACAGGATTCTATGGCTACACCTTC.

CDR3 in amino acids: CASSLATFSSTLNYGYTF. The CDR3 DNA reads TGCGCCAGCAGCTTGGCCACTTTCTCGTCCACTTTGAACTATGGCTACACCTTC. This chain connects TRBV5-1 to TRBJ1-2; no reliable D call. The germline V and J ends were trimmed by 0 bases and 2 bases, with 20 bases remaining between them. This CDR3 has 18 residues. Germline values: CDR1 SGHRS, CDR2 YFSETQ.

The chain combines TRBV11-2 with TRBJ2-3, with TRBD1 matching 9 bases. This CDR3 region has 16 residues. CDR1 and CDR2 from the germline V gene are SGHAT and FQNNGV. V dropped 5 bases and J dropped 3; count of bases not matched to a gene: 9. The CDR3 sequence is CASSPVGTGRTDTQYF. CDR3 coding DNA: TGTGCCAGCAGCCCTGTCGGGACAGGGCGAACAGATACGCAGTATTTT.

This chain uses TRBV5-1 with TRBJ1-1; D is perhaps TRBD1 (5 bases). V was pared by 0 bases and J by 5 bases, with 11 bases between. The CDR3 length is 14 residues. Germline V lookup: CDR1 SGHRS, CDR2 YFSETQ. The CDR3 DNA reads as TGCGCCAGCAGCTTGGTCGGGGGGGAGACTGAAGCTTTCTTT. This sequence encodes CASSLVGGETEAFF.

The sample holds a few counts of this clone. The V and J genes are TRBV3-1 (or the pseudogene TRBV3-2) and TRBJ2-4; maybe TRBD2 (6 bases). CDR1 is LGHDT and CDR2 is YNNKEL in the germline V gene (reference sequence). This CDR3 region has 17 residues. The ends were cut back, 6 bases at V and 8 bases at J, with 26 bases in the middle. DNA of the CDR3: TGTGCCAGCAGTCGGCTTCCGGGAGCCCGACAGAGGGACATTCAGTACTTC. Protein: CASSRLPGARQRDIQYF.

The V and J genes are TRBV29-1 and TRBJ2-5; 8 bases match TRBD1. Germline V gene lookup returns CDR1 SQVTM and CDR2 ANQGSEA. This CDR3 comprises 14 residues. The ends lost 7 bases at V and 4 bases at J; junction bases unmatched: 11. This CDR3 reads CSARQGANSETQYF. In DNA, the CDR3 is TGCAGCGCCCGGCAGGGGGCGAATTCAGAGACCCAGTACTTC.